Listed below are T cell receptor beta chains from one sample, sequenced in a study of T cell responses to AZD1222 COVID-19 vaccine. Generated by immunoSEQ multiplex PCR, the TCRdb table keeps only in-frame clones and is missing some. The sample consists of more than 90,000 clones, about 90% of them appearing once. The starting material was peripheral blood, obtained 28 days after the second AZD1222 dose. These receptors were obtained from an adult who received the AZD1222 COVID-19 vaccine. Each CDR3 is given with its conserved first and last residue. A D gene is named only where the DNA matches it firmly. Where a row states a size, it is once, few, many or the class of an expanded clone; other rows omit it.

TRBD1	TRBV3-1/TRBV3-2	TRBJ1-2	.	TGTGCCAGCAGCCATAGACCGGGACAGGGGCCTAGGGGTGGCTACACCTTC	CASSHRPGQGPRGGYTF
TRBD1	TRBV7-9	TRBJ2-2	.	TGTGCCAGCAGCTTAGTGGGGACAGGGGCCAACACCGGGGAGCTGTTTTTT	CASSLVGTGANTGELFF
.	TRBV6-2/TRBV6-3	TRBJ1-2	.	TGTGCCAGCAGTCCAACCGGGACACACGCTAACTATGGCTACACCTTC	CASSPTGTHANYGYTF
.	TRBV7-2	TRBJ2-7	.	TGTGCCAGCAGCTTAACACCCGGGACAAACTACGAGCAGTACTTC	CASSLTPGTNYEQYF
.	TRBV18	TRBJ2-7	.	TGTGCCAGCTCACCAAAGGGATACGAGCAGTACTTC	CASSPKGYEQYF
.	TRBV28	TRBJ2-7	.	TGTGCCAGCAGTTTCGGAGGGGCCGGGGAGCAGTACTTC	CASSFGGAGEQYF
TRBD2	TRBV23-1	TRBJ2-1	.	TGCGCCAGCAGTCAATTCTCGGGAGGGTACAATGAGCAGTTCTTC	CASSQFSGGYNEQFF
TRBD1	TRBV5-1	TRBJ2-3	.	TGCGCCAGCAGCTGGGACAGGCTAGGCGCAGATACGCAGTATTTT	CASSWDRLGADTQYF
.	TRBV28	TRBJ2-7	.	TGTGCCAGCAGCAAAGGCTTCAACTACGAGCAGTACTTC	CASSKGFNYEQYF
TRBD2	TRBV2	TRBJ2-6	.	TGTGCCAGCAGTGCGACTAGCTTAGCGTTCTCTGGGGCCAACGTCCTGACTTTC	CASSATSLAFSGANVLTF
TRBD1	TRBV18	TRBJ2-5	.	TGTGCCAGCTCATCTCGACAGGGGCTGGGAGAGACCCAGTACTTC	CASSSRQGLGETQYF
TRBD2	TRBV25-1	TRBJ2-7	.	TGTGCCAGCAGTGAAGGGGGGGGCTCCTACGAGCAGTACTTC	CASSEGGGSYEQYF
.	TRBV27	TRBJ1-1	.	TGTGCCAGCAGTTCGAGTTTGAACACTGAAGCTTTCTTT	CASSSSLNTEAFF
.	TRBV7-8	TRBJ2-5	.	TGTGCCAGCAGTCGGACAGCCCCGGAGACCCAGTACTTC	CASSRTAPETQYF
.	TRBV20-1	TRBJ2-1	.	TGCAGTGCTAGTAACATAGACAATGAGCAGTTCTTC	CSASNIDNEQFF
.	TRBV7-2	TRBJ1-5	.	TGTGCCAGCAGCTTCGGACGGGTGGGGAGCAATCAGCCCCAGCATTTT	CASSFGRVGSNQPQHF
.	TRBV4-3	TRBJ2-7	.	TGCGCCAGCAGCCAAGCCCGGGACTTGAGCTCCTACGAGCAGTACTTC	CASSQARDLSSYEQYF
TRBD1	TRBV27	TRBJ2-1	.	TGTGCCAGCAGTTTACTTAAAACCGGGACAGGTTGGAATGAGCAGTTCTTC	CASSLLKTGTGWNEQFF
.	TRBV27	TRBJ1-2	.	TGTGCCAGCAGCAGTACCGGGACGGCGACTAGTAACTATGGCTACACCTTC	CASSSTGTATSNYGYTF
.	TRBV5-1	TRBJ1-2	.	TGCGCCAGCAGATCCTCGGACCGGGTGGGGGGCTACACCTTC	CASRSSDRVGGYTF
.	TRBV20-1	TRBJ2-3	.	TGCAGTGCTGGGACCCCCGATACGCAGTATTTT	CSAGTPDTQYF
TRBD1	TRBV2	TRBJ1-6	.	TGTGCCAGCAGCCTGGGGACAGGGGGCAATTCACCCCTCCACTTT	CASSLGTGGNSPLHF
.	TRBV7-9	TRBJ2-5	once	TGTGCCAGCAGCCCCCGAGAGGGAACCCAAGAAACCCAGTACTTC	CASSPREGTQETQYF
.	TRBV7-9	TRBJ1-3	.	TGTGCCAGCAGCTTAGGGGGCAGAGCTGGAAACACCATATATTTT	CASSLGGRAGNTIYF
TRBD2	TRBV6-5	TRBJ2-5	.	TGTGCCAGCAGTTCGAGAGGACTAGCGGGAGAGACCCAGTACTTC	CASSSRGLAGETQYF
TRBD2	TRBV12-3/TRBV12-4	TRBJ2-1	.	TGTGCCAGCGGGACTAGCTCCTACAATGAGCAGTTCTTC	CASGTSSYNEQFF
TRBD1	TRBV10-2	TRBJ2-2	.	TGCGCCAGCAGCCGGGACAGGGTGAACACCGGGGAGCTGTTTTTT	CASSRDRVNTGELFF